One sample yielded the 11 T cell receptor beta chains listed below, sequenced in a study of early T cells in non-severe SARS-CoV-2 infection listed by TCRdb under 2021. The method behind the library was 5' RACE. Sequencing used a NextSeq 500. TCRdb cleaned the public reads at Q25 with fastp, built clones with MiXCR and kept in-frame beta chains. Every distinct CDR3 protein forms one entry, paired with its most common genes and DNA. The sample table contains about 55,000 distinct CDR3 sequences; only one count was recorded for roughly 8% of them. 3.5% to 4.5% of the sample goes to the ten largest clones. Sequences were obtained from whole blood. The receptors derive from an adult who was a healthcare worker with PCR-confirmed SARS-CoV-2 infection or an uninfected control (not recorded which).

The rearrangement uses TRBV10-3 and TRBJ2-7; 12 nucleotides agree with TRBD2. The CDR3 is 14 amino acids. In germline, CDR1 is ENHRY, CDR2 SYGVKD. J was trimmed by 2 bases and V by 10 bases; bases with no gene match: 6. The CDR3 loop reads CATCLAGGAYEQYF. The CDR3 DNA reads TGTGCCACCTGTCTAGCGGGAGGGGCCTACGAGCAGTACTTC.

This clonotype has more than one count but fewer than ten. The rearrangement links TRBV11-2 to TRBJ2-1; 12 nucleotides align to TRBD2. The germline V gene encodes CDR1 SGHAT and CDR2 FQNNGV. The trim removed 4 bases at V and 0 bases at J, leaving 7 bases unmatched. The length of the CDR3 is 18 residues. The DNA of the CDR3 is TGTGCCAGCAGCTCTTGGACTAGCGGGGCGAGCTCCTACAATGAGCAGTTCTTC. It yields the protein CASSSWTSGASSYNEQFF.

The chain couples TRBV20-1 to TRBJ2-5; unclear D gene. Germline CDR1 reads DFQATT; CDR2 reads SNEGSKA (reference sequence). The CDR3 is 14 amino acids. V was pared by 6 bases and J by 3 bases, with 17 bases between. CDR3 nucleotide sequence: TGCAGTGCCAAGAAGCCGAGTGGGGAAGAGACCCAGTACTTC. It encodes CSAKKPSGEETQYF.

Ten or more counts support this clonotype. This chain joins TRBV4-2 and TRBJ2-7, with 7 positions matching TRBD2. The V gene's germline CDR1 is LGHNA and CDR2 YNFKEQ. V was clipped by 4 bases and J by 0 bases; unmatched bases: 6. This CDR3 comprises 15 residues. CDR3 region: CASSLGLVSSYEQYF. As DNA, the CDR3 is TGTGCCAGCAGCCTCGGACTAGTCAGCTCCTACGAGCAGTACTTC.

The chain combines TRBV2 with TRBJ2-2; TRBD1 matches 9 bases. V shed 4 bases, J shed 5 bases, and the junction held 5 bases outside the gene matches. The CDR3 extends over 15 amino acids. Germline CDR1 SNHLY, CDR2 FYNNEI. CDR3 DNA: TGTGCCAGCAGTGCATTGACAGGGGGGACCGGGGAGCTGTTTTTT. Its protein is CASSALTGGTGELFF.

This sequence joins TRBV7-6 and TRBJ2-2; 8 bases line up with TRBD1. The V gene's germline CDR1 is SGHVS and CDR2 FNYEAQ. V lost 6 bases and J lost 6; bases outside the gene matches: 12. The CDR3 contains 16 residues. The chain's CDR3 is CASSPNPVTGAGELFF. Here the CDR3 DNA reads TGTGCCAGCAGTCCAAATCCCGTGACAGGGGCCGGGGAGCTGTTTTTT.

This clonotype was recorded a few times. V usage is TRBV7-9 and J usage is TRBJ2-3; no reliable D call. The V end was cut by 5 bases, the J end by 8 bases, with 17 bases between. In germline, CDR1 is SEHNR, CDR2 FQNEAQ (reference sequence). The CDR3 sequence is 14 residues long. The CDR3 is CASSTLGSRATQYF. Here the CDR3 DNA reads TGTGCCAGCAGCACCCTCGGCTCCCGGGCTACGCAGTATTTT.

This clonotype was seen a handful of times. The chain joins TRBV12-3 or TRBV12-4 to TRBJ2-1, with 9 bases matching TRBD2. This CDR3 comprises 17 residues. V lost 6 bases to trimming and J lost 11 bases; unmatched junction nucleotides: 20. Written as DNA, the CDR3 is TGTGCCAGCAGCCGGGGGGGTCTCATAGCGGGAGAAAGGCAGCAGTTCTTC. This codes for CASSRGGLIAGERQQFF.

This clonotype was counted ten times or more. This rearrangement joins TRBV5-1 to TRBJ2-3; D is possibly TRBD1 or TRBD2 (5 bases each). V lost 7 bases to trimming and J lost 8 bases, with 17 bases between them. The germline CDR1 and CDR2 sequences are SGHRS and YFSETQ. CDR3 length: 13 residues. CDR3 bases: TGCGCCAGCGTCCGGGACCCCCGAATTACGCAGTATTTT. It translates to CASVRDPRITQYF. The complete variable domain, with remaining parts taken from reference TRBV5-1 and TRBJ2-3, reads KAGVTQTPRYLIKTRGQQVTLSCSPISGHRSVSWYQQTPGQGLQFLFEYFSETQRNKGNFPGRFSGRQFSNSRSEMNVSTLELGDSALYLCASVRDPRITQYFGPGTRLTVL.

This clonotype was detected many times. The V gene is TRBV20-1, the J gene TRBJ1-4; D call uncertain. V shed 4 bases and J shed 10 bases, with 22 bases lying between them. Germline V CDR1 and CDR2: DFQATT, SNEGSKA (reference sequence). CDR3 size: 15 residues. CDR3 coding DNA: TGCAGTGCTAACACCGCGGGGAGGGTCGCGGGAAAACTGTTTTTT. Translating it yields CSANTAGRVAGKLFF.

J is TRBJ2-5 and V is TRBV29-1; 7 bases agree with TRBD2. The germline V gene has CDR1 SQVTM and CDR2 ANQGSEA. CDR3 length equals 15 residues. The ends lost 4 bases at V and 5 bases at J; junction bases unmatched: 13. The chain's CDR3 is CSVVGFSGGRETQYF. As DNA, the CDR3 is TGCAGCGTTGTGGGTTTTTCGGGGGGACGGGAGACCCAGTACTTC.